One and the same sample provided the 21 T cell receptor beta chains below, sequenced in a study of T-cell reconstitution after alpha-beta-depleted transplantation in children. Library preparation (for TCRbeta) was performed with unique molecular identifiers. TCRdb reprocessed the PCR reads with MiXCR, giving one entry per CDR3 protein. The data hold under 300,000 distinct CDR3 sequences, with 11% observed a single time. The sample in question was peripheral blood, obtained 180 days after TCRalphabeta/CD19-depleted stem cell transplant. These receptor sequences come from a male patient between 2 and 10 years old who had a stem cell transplant for chronic granulomatous disease, so the T cells may come from the graft donor.

This clonotype was observed many times. The V gene is TRBV20-1, the J gene TRBJ2-2, with 12 positions matching TRBD2. Germline loops: CDR1 DFQATT, CDR2 SNEGSKA (reference sequence). The CDR3 runs 15 residues. Trimming at V came to 3 bases and at J to 4 bases, leaving 3 bases not matched to a gene. The CDR3 is CSASRLAGVTGELFF. The CDR3 DNA is TGCAGTGCTAGCCGACTAGCGGGAGTCACCGGGGAGCTGTTTTTT.

This clonotype came up many times. The chain recombines TRBV6-2 or TRBV6-3 with TRBJ2-5; TRBD1 matches 10 bases. Looked up from germline, CDR1 is MNHEY and CDR2 is SVGEGT. The CDR3 has 14 amino acids. V was pared by 6 bases and J by 5 bases, with 6 bases of the junction left unmatched. The CDR3 loop is CASRRTGGGETQYF. In DNA form, the CDR3 reads TGTGCCAGCAGGCGGACAGGGGGAGGTGAGACCCAGTACTTC.

This clonotype was detected ten times or more. The chain has TRBV4-1 and TRBJ1-2, with a possible D match to TRBD1 (6 bases). Per germline, CDR1 MGHRA and CDR2 YSYEKL. CDR3 length: 16 amino acids. V was shortened by 2 bases and J by 4 bases, with 17 bases between the two germline ends. The CDR3 DNA follows: TGCGCCAGCAGCCAAAGTTCCCAGGGACAAGGCTATGGCTACACCTTC. Its protein product is CASSQSSQGQGYGYTF.

This clonotype appeared many times. The chain couples TRBV6-2 or TRBV6-3 to TRBJ1-1; 10 bases agree with TRBD1. J was trimmed by 4 bases and V by 4 bases; bases with no gene match: 18. Looked up from germline, CDR1 is MNHEY and CDR2 is SVGEGT. The length of the CDR3 is 19 residues. In DNA form, the CDR3 reads TGTGCCAGCAGTTTCCTGTTAGGGACAGGGGTTGTTGAGAGCACTGAAGCTTTCTTT. Its translation is CASSFLLGTGVVESTEAFF.

This clonotype was observed many times. The CDR3 DNA is TGTGCCAGCAGCTGGGGGTCAGGGGTTACTGAAGCTTTCTTT. Amino acids: CASSWGSGVTEAFF. The chain has TRBV5-5 and TRBJ1-1; D may be TRBD1 (6 bases). Germline CDR1 is SGHKS and CDR2 is YYEKEE (reference sequence). V lost 3 bases to trimming and J lost 5 bases, with 14 bases between them. The CDR3 totals 14 residues.

This clonotype was picked up many times. The chain recombines TRBV7-9 with TRBJ2-7; 8 bases agree with TRBD2. The germline CDR1 and CDR2 sequences are SEHNR and FQNEAQ (reference sequence). Trimming took 3 bases from V and 5 from J; bases not matched to a gene: 0. The CDR3 has 12 amino acids. CDR3 loop: CASSFSGNEQYF. As DNA, the CDR3 is TGTGCCAGCAGCTTTAGCGGGAACGAGCAGTACTTC.

This clonotype came up many times. The V gene is TRBV6-5, the J gene TRBJ2-3; tentatively, D is TRBD1 (7 bases). CDR1 is MNHEY and CDR2 is SVGAGI in the germline V gene. The CDR3 spans 15 residues. The V gene lost 2 bases and the J gene lost 4 bases, with 13 bases spanning the gap. CDR3 DNA: TGTGCCAGCAGTTACCGGCAGGGGGGCGCAGATACGCAGTATTTT. Protein: CASSYRQGGADTQYF.

This clonotype was detected many times. The J gene is TRBJ2-7, the V gene TRBV6-5, with D unresolved. This CDR3 spans 16 amino acids. The germline V gene encodes CDR1 MNHEY and CDR2 SVGAGI. The germline V and J ends were trimmed by 0 bases and 3 bases, with 15 bases remaining between them. The CDR3 sequence is CASSYSKGFQGYEQYF. In DNA form, the CDR3 reads TGTGCCAGCAGTTACTCGAAGGGTTTTCAAGGCTACGAGCAGTACTTC.

This clonotype appeared many times. The rearrangement uses TRBV6-5 and TRBJ2-1; weak D call: TRBD2 (6 bases). Trimming removed 6 bases from V and 3 bases from J, with 12 bases in between. Germline V gives CDR1 MNHEY, CDR2 SVGAGI. The CDR3 runs 14 residues. CDR3 region: CASRGGSGYNEQFF. CDR3 bases: TGTGCCAGCAGGGGTGGTAGCGGCTACAATGAGCAGTTCTTC.

There are many counts of this clonotype. This chain links TRBV12-3 or TRBV12-4 with TRBJ2-2, with D possibly matching TRBD1 (6 bases). The length of the CDR3 is 15 residues. Between the trimmed V and J ends, which lost 3 bases and 3 bases, there was a span of 11 bases. The CDR3 coding sequence is TGTGCCAGCAGTTTTGATTACAGGGACACCGGGGAGCTGTTTTTT. This codes for CASSFDYRDTGELFF.

This clonotype was found many times. The CDR3 region has the DNA TGCGCCAGCAGCCAGGCCCGGACTGTAGCTCCCTACAATGAGCAGTTCTTC. Its translation is CASSQARTVAPYNEQFF. J is TRBJ2-1 and V is TRBV4-3, with a tentative D call TRBD2 (5 bases). This CDR3 region has 17 residues. V gave up 3 bases and J gave up 2 bases, with 17 bases separating them. Germline loops: CDR1 LGHNA, CDR2 YSLEER.

The CDR3 coding sequence is TGTGCCAGCAGTGATGGGGACATACATCGGGATACGCAGTATTTT. Its protein product is CASSDGDIHRDTQYF. V and J are TRBV25-1 and TRBJ2-3; the D gene is possibly TRBD1 (6 bases). Looked up from germline, CDR1 is MGHDK and CDR2 is SYGVNS. V was trimmed by 3 bases and J by 6 bases, leaving 16 bases between them. This CDR3 region has 15 residues.

This clonotype was picked up many times. The chain carries TRBV28 and TRBJ2-7; 9 bases are shared with TRBD2. The CDR3 has 15 amino acids. Trimming took 6 bases from V and 7 from J; bases not matched to a gene: 13. Germline values: CDR1 MDHEN, CDR2 SYDVKM. The chain's CDR3 is CASSPDSGSRGEQYF. The CDR3 DNA reads TGTGCCAGCAGCCCTGATAGCGGGAGCCGGGGTGAGCAGTACTTC.

The rearrangement joins TRBV11-2 to TRBJ2-1; D might be TRBD2 (6 bases). The V end was cut by 5 bases, the J end by 0 bases, with 11 bases between. The germline gives CDR1 SGHAT, CDR2 FQNNGV. The CDR3 contains 15 residues. DNA for the CDR3: TGTGCCAGCAGCATCGGAGGGAGCTCCTACAATGAGCAGTTCTTC. Its translation: CASSIGGSSYNEQFF.

This clonotype was observed many times. This chain uses TRBV6-1 with TRBJ2-5; TRBD2 aligns across 10 bases. The V gene end was trimmed by 6 bases and the J gene end by 1 base; junction bases not matched to a gene: 8. This CDR3 has 16 amino acids. CDR1 is MNHNS, CDR2 SASEGT, per germline. DNA of the CDR3: TGTGCCAGCAGGCCGAAACTAGCGGGATTCCAAGAGACCCAGTACTTC. Encoded protein: CASRPKLAGFQETQYF.

This clonotype was counted at least ten times. The CDR3 spells CASRHPGNTIYF. The DNA of the CDR3 is TGTGCCAGCAGACACCCTGGAAACACCATATATTTT. The V gene is TRBV3-1, the J gene TRBJ1-3; D gene ambiguous. The ends were cut back, 6 bases at V and 2 bases at J, with 5 bases in the middle. CDR1 is LGHDT, CDR2 YNNKEL, per germline (reference sequence). The CDR3 spans 12 residues. The entire variable domain, with the rest obtained from reference TRBV3-1 and TRBJ1-3, is as follows: DTAVSQTPKYLVTQMGNDKSIKCEQNLGHDTMYWYKQDSKKFLKIMFSYNNKELIINETVPNRFSPKSPDKAHLNLHINSLELGDSAVYFCASRHPGNTIYFGEGSWLTVV.

The sample holds many counts of this clonotype. The chain carries TRBV12-3 or TRBV12-4 and TRBJ2-3; TRBD2 might be the D (7 bases). The CDR3 is made up of 16 amino acids. Between the trimmed V and J ends, which lost 9 bases and 5 bases, there was a span of 24 bases. The CDR3 DNA reads as TGTGCCAGGTCTTGGGGGGCGGGAGTCGTGGGAGATACGCAGTATTTT. It yields the protein CARSWGAGVVGDTQYF.

This clonotype qualifies as medium-sized. The chain couples TRBV14 to TRBJ2-3, with a weak D call TRBD2 (6 bases). Germline V gene data show CDR1 as SGHDN and CDR2 as FVKESK. The CDR3 is made up of 15 amino acids. V shed 4 bases and J shed 1 base, with 12 bases lying between them. CDR3 coding DNA: TGTGCCAGCAGCCTTATCGGGGGTCGCACAGATACGCAGTATTTT. Protein product: CASSLIGGRTDTQYF.

This clonotype has a count of ten or more. This sequence joins TRBV29-1 and TRBJ1-6; TRBD1 matches 7 bases. Germline CDR1 is SQVTM and CDR2 is ANQGSEA. Trimming removed 4 bases from V and 7 bases from J; junction bases left unmatched: 4. CDR3 length: 13 amino acids. The CDR3 bases are TGCAGCGTTGTCGAGGGGGCAAATTCACCCCTCCACTTT. Translation gives CSVVEGANSPLHF. Complete variable domain (other parts from reference TRBV29-1 and TRBJ1-6): SAVISQKPSRDICQRGTSLTIQCQVDSQVTMMFWYRQQPGQSLTLIATANQGSEATYESGFVIDKFPISRPNLTFSTLTVSNMSPEDSSIYLCSVVEGANSPLHFGNGTRLTVT.

The sample holds many counts of this clonotype. This rearrangement joins TRBV7-2 to TRBJ2-2; possible D gene TRBD1, 6 bases. CDR3 size: 16 residues. V dropped 5 bases and J dropped 4 bases, with 17 bases sitting between them. The V gene's germline CDR1 is SGHTA and CDR2 FQGNSA. The CDR3 DNA reads as TGTGCCAGCAGCCCCCGTTCCAACAGGGTCACCGGGGAGCTGTTTTTT. Its translation: CASSPRSNRVTGELFF.

The chain employs TRBV5-1 and TRBJ2-3; D may be TRBD2 (5 bases). The V gene's germline CDR1 is SGHRS and CDR2 YFSETQ. Trimming removed 4 bases from V and 0 bases from J, with 6 bases in between. The CDR3 loop spans 13 amino acids. This CDR3 is CASSRESTDTQYF. CDR3 DNA sequence: TGCGCCAGCAGCAGGGAGAGCACAGATACGCAGTATTTT.